Each of the 6 T cell receptor beta chains below was sequenced from the same sample in a study of OX40 agonist ivuxolimab in advanced cancers. The repertoire was sequenced with immunoSEQ multiplex PCR; TCRdb's copy has only in-frame clones and lacks some. This sample has some 60,000 clones, with about 89% found just once. The source material was CD4+ or CD8+ T cells sorted from blood, sampled in a trial of the OX40 agonist ivuxolimab. Receptors originate from an adult with an advanced solid tumor such as melanoma, head and neck, liver or kidney cancer.

The J gene is TRBJ2-7, the V gene TRBV30; 9 bases match TRBD1. V lost 3 bases to trimming and J lost 3 bases; unmatched junction nucleotides: 6. Germline loops: CDR1 GTSNPN, CDR2 SVGIG (reference sequence). The CDR3 runs to 14 residues. The CDR3 loop is CAWSQDRGNYEQYF. The CDR3 region has the DNA TGTGCCTGGAGCCAGGACAGGGGCAACTACGAGCAGTACTTC.

J is TRBJ2-6 and V is TRBV15, with D hard to call. With 0 bases removed from V and 4 bases from J, the gap between germline ends came to 10 bases. Germline V gene lookup returns CDR1 LNHNV and CDR2 YYDKDF (reference sequence). This CDR3 comprises 16 residues. The CDR3 here is CATSRDQGLGANVLTF. In nucleotides, the CDR3 is TGTGCCACCAGCAGAGATCAAGGGTTAGGGGCCAACGTCCTGACTTTC.

The chain is built from TRBV9 and TRBJ2-1; TRBD1 matches 8 bases. The germline V gene has CDR1 SGDLS and CDR2 YYNGEE. V gave up 0 bases and J gave up 1 base; unmatched junction bases: 0. The CDR3 extends over 15 amino acids. The CDR3 reads CASSVGQGSYNEQFF. As DNA, the CDR3 is TGTGCCAGCAGCGTAGGACAGGGGTCCTACAATGAGCAGTTCTTC.

The gene calls are TRBV10-1 and TRBJ2-7; perhaps TRBD1 as D (6 bases). The CDR3 totals 14 residues. With 8 bases removed from V and 13 bases from J, the gap between germline ends came to 27 bases. The germline V gene has CDR1 WNHNN and CDR2 SYGVQD (reference sequence). CDR3 amino acids: CASQERQDTPSSYF. The CDR3 DNA follows: TGCGCCAGCCAGGAGAGACAGGACACCCCCAGCAGTTACTTC.

This chain uses TRBV25-1 with TRBJ2-2, with 8 positions matching TRBD1. Germline V gene data show CDR1 as MGHDK and CDR2 as SYGVNS. Trimming cost V 7 bases and J 5 bases; bases outside gene matches: 3. The CDR3 covers 13 residues. The CDR3 sequence is CASKGQGTGELFF. The CDR3 region has the DNA TGTGCCAGCAAAGGACAGGGAACCGGGGAGCTGTTTTTT.

Note on this clone: The junction departs from the called germline gene at one end, perhaps through a read error. The J gene is TRBJ1-1, the V gene TRBV28; D unresolved. Germline CDR1 is MDHEN and CDR2 is SYDVKM. The CDR3 has 12 amino acids. The chain's CDR3 is CASSSGNSEAFF. The CDR3 DNA reads as TGTGCCAGCAGTTCTGGGAACTCTGAAGCTTTCTTT. The full variable domain, completed using reference TRBV28 and TRBJ1-1, is DVKVTQSSRYLVKRTGEKVFLECVQDMDHENMFWYRQDPGLGLRLIYFSYDVKMKEKGDIPEGYSVSREKKERFSLILESASTNQTSMYLCASSSGNSEAFFGQGTRLTVV.